This T cell receptor beta chain was identified in a study of blood T cell repertoires in COVID-19. Some clones are missing from TCRdb's copy, which holds only in-frame ones; the method was immunoSEQ multiplex PCR. The sample gives tens of thousands of clones, about 90% of which show up once; around 3% is in the top ten. From germline, CDR1 is LNHNV and CDR2 YYDKDF (reference sequence). Trimming cost V 3 bases and J 2 bases; bases outside gene matches: 4. The CDR3 runs to 15 residues. The source material was peripheral blood. The chain recombines TRBV15 with TRBJ2-7; TRBD2 aligns across 10 bases. This TCR was recovered from a human donor in a cohort sampled during active COVID-19. CDR3: CATSRGTSAAYEQYF. CDR3 in DNA: TGTGCCACCAGCAGGGGGACTAGCGCCGCCTACGAGCAGTACTTC.